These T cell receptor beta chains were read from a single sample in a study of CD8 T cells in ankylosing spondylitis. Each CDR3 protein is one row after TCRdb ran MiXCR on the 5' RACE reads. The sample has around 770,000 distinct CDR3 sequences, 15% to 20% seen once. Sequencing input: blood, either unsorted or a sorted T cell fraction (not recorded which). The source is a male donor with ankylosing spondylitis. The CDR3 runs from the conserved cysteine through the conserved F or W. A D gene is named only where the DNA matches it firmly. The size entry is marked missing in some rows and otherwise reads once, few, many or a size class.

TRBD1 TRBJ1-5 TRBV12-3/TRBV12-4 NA TGTGCCAGCAAACCTCTAGGACAGGGAGAAAATCAGCCCCAGCATTTT CASKPLGQGENQPQHF
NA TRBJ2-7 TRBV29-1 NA TGCAGCGTTGAAGCCCTAAGGGCAGCTCGGGACGAGCAGTACTTC CSVEALRAARDEQYF
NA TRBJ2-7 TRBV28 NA TGTGCCAGCAGTTTGGGGGGGGCGATCGTCTACGAGCAGTACTTC CASSLGGAIVYEQYF
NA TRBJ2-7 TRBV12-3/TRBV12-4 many TGTGCCAGCAGTCCTCGAACGTACGAGCAGTACTTC CASSPRTYEQYF
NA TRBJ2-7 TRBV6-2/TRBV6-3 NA TGTGCCAGCTTGCGCTCCCTCGGCTCCTACGAGCAGTACTTC CASLRSLGSYEQYF
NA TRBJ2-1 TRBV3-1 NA TGTGCCAGCTGCCAAGGGGGAAAAGGTAAACCCTACAATGAGCAGTTCTTC CASCQGGKGKPYNEQFF
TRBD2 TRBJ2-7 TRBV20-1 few TGCAGTGCTAGAGGGGGGGAGGGAGACGAGCAGTACTTC CSARGGEGDEQYF
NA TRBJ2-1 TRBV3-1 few TGTGCCAGCAGCCAAGGGGATCTCGGCCCCCCGGGGGAGCAGTTCTTC CASSQGDLGPPGEQFF
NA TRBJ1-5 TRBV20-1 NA TGCAGTGCTAGAGATCCTTATAGCAATCAGCCCCAGCATTTT CSARDPYSNQPQHF
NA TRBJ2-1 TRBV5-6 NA TGTGCCAGCAGCCGGCAGTTCAACTCCTACAATGAGCAGTTCTTC CASSRQFNSYNEQFF
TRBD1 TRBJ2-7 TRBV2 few TGTGCCAGCAGTGAGACAGGGAGCTCCTACGAGCAGTACTTC CASSETGSSYEQYF
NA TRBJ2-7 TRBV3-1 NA TGTGCCAGCAGCCAAGTTGGCCGAGGCTTGGTGCCAACCCCCTACGAGCAGTACTTC CASSQVGRGLVPTPYEQYF
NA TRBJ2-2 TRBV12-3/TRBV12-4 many TGTGCCAGCAGTTTAGCGCGTAGGGGGTCCGGGGAGCTGTTTTTT CASSLARRGSGELFF
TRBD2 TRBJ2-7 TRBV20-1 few TGCAGTGCTAGAGAGGTTAGCGGGAGAAACCTCTACGAGCAGTACTTC CSAREVSGRNLYEQYF
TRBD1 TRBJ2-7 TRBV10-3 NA TGTGCCATCATGGACAGGGAGAAGGACGAGCAGTACTTC CAIMDREKDEQYF
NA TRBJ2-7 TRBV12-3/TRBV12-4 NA TGTGCCAGCAGAAGGGGTCAAGGGTACAGGGTAGACGACGAGCAGTACTTC CASRRGQGYRVDDEQYF
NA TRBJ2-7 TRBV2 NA TGTGCCAGCAGTGCTGTACAGCGTTCGGTCGAGCAGTACTTC CASSAVQRSVEQYF
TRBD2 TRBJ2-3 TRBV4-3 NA TGCGCCAGCAGCCAAGATGCGGGACTAGCGGGAGGGTCCCGAGCTACGCAGTATTTT CASSQDAGLAGGSRATQYF
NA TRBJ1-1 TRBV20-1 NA TGCAGTGCACCGGGGGGGGGACAACCGAACACTGAAGCTTTCTTT CSAPGGGQPNTEAFF
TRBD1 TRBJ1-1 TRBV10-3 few TGTGCCATCAGAGCGACAGGGAGCACTGAAGCTTTCTTT CAIRATGSTEAFF
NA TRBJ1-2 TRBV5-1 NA TGCGCCAGCAGCTCCCCTGACGGACCTAACTATGGCTACACCTTC CASSSPDGPNYGYTF